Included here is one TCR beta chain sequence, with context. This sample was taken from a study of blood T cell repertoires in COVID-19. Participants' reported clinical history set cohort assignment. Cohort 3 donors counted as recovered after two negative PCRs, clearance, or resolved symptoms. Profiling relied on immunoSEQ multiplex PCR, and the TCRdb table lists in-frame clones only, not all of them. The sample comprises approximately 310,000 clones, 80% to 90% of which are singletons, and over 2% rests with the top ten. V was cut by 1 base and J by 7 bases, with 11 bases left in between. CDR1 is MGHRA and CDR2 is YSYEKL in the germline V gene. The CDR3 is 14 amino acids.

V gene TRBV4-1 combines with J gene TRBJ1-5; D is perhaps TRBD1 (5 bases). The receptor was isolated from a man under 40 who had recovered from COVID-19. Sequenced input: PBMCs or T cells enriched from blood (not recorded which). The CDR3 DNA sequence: TGCGCCAGCAGCCAAGTTGGCAGGGAACAGCCCCAGCATTTT. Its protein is CASSQVGREQPQHF.